In its sample, the clone carrying this T cell receptor (beta chain) was seen a few times. These data originate in a study of blood T cell repertoires in COVID-19. Looking at the study overall: The study drew acute and convalescent COVID-19 samples from the United States, Italy and Spain. T cells, B-cell-depleted T cells, or PBMCs supplied cDNA or gDNA.

Authors' processing steps: Amplification with reference gene primers provided the estimates of nucleated cell counts. Clones were sequenced by immunoSEQ multiplex PCR, and TCRdb holds only the in-frame ones, with some missing. V and J calls and clone size are those listed in that table; D and trimming were worked out from the DNA. The table lists 400,000 to 500,000 clones, about nine tenths of them singletons. The CDR3 has 13 amino acids. Germline CDR1 and CDR2: GTSNPN and SVGIG (reference sequence). With V trimmed by 4 bases and J by 6 bases, 8 bases remained unmatched. The chain links TRBV30 to TRBJ1-2; 7 nucleotides align to TRBD1. The receptor comes from a woman aged 25-40 years with active or convalescent COVID-19. Sequenced input: peripheral blood. The CDR3 region has the DNA TGTGCCTGGACTCCGGGACAGAGGGATGGCTACACCTTC. Its protein product is CAWTPGQRDGYTF.